This T cell receptor (beta chain) emerged from a study of blood T cells in healthy people across ages. A second PCR of about 6 to 12 cycles used a sample-barcoded 5' primer and a J-beta primer mix. TCRdb processed the 5' RACE reads anew with MiXCR; each CDR3 protein has one entry. The data show 1 million to 1.2 million distinct CDR3 sequences, more than 30% seen once. This clonotype was detected only a few times. The length of the CDR3 is 11 residues. Trimming pared 6 bases from V and 4 bases from J, leaving 6 bases between. Germline V gene lookup returns CDR1 MNHNY and CDR2 SVGAGI (reference sequence).

The source material was blood. This chain joins TRBV6-6 and TRBJ2-5, with unresolved D. The receptor comes from a man younger than 30 in good health. In DNA, the CDR3 is TGTGCCAGCAGGGATCGAGAGACCCAGTACTTC. Translation: CASRDRETQYF.